Sequencing of this T cell receptor (beta chain) was carried out in a study of graft-versus-host responses after intestinal transplantation. Background on the study: Following induction with anti-thymocyte globulin, all recipients were given tacrolimus and steroids for three to four years.

Using immunoSEQ multiplex PCR, the repertoire was profiled, and TCRdb retains in-frame clones only, with some absent. The profile shows just over 15,000 clones, about 90% of them singletons. After transplant, marrow was aspirated from the posterior iliac crest or elsewhere. The V gene lost 4 bases and the J gene lost 7 bases, with 14 bases spanning the gap. Germline V lookup: CDR1 SGHRS, CDR2 YFSETQ. This CDR3 spans 13 amino acids. The V call is TRBV5-1, the J call TRBJ2-5; no clear D. The sample here was bone marrow, taken 125 days after intestinal transplantation. This TCR derives from a human patient who received an intestinal transplant, so some T cells may come from the graft donor. The CDR3 coding sequence is TGCGCCAGCAGCCACCGAGAATCAGGGACCCAGTACTTC. Translated: CASSHRESGTQYF.